This T cell receptor beta chain was profiled in a study of blood T cell repertoires in COVID-19 (dated by TCRdb to the early 2020s). Notes on the research overall: The collaborator samples originated in the United States, Italy and Spain and spanned the acute and convalescent phases of COVID-19. The material from the prospective study consisted of cDNA or gDNA derived from T cells, B-cell-depleted T cells, or PBMCs. The dataset comprised deeply sampled blood TCRbeta repertoires from subjects exposed to, actively infected with, or recovered from COVID-19. The repertoires were released in a freely available public database intended as a resource for research on the immune response to SARS-CoV-2. Samples came from the ongoing ImmuneRACE study (first 160 participants) plus 1,254 subjects from 6 global collaborators. Nearly every sample came with metadata listing a de-identified subject ID, COVID-19 status, age in years and sex. HLA class I and class II types, where available, came from metadata supplied by the sample provider rather than from assay-based typing.

The junction shows trimming of 8 bases on V and 4 bases on J, plus 11 bases between the germline ends. From cysteine to phenylalanine, the CDR3 is 13 amino acids long. Only the CDR3 portion is preserved as DNA: 39 bases, with reading frame beginning at the first base. CDR1 and CDR2, per the germline V gene, are MGHDK and SYGVNS. TCRbeta CDR3 regions were amplified from genomic DNA using the immunoSEQ Assay, a bias-controlled multiplex PCR. Per the source publication's procedure: The number of nucleated cells in each sample was estimated from the amplification of reference gene primers within the assay. Sequence reads were collapsed and filtered to measure the absolute abundance of every unique TCRbeta CDR3 rearrangement. For each sample, productive Simpson clonality was calculated as the square root of Simpson's diversity index across productive rearrangements. The table comes from immuneACCESS by way of TCRdb, which keeps in-frame sequences with V and J called. Part of the clones is missing from these tables; in studies checked, under half for an unresolved V gene and the rest for unknown reasons. The DNA was the basis for D and trimming; V, J and clone size are from that table. This sample is represented by roughly 120,000 clones; about 85% of them were singletons. Clones ranked in the top ten supply around 9.9% of the sample.

Comments on this clone: No antigen is known for it. Base quality data are lacking; no much larger clone is found one base away.

The collaborating institutions used their own protocols to collect whole blood in K2EDTA tubes. Collaborator samples were shipped for TCRbeta analysis as frozen whole blood, isolated PBMCs, or DNA extracted from either sample type. On the study overall, not on this receptor specifically: How much clinical and demographic metadata was included differed by source and by participant, and the metadata was provided uncurated.

The receptor's source is an elderly man with acute or convalescent COVID-19. Input material: peripheral blood. In this chain, TRBV25-1 is recombined with TRBJ2-2; 6 matching bases give a weak D call of TRBD1. The DNA sequence reads TGTGCCAGCGCCCACAGGGTCACCGGGGAGCTGTTTTTT. This translates into CASAHRVTGELFF.